The clone carrying this T cell receptor (beta chain) appeared a few times. Its target is unknown. A single record per CDR3 protein comes from TCRdb applying MiXCR to the RT-PCR reads. The table includes more than 450,000 distinct CDR3 sequences, around 8% detected once. The data are from a study of response to subunit inactivated influenza vaccine. General study findings and limits: Researchers suggested that each seasonal influenza vaccination recruits few new T cells.

The germline V gene encodes CDR1 LGHNA and CDR2 YSLEER. The V end was cut by 0 bases, the J end by 4 bases, with 12 bases between. The CDR3 is 15 residues long. The clonotype originates from a man aged 50 to 69 who received an inactivated influenza vaccine. The sequenced sample was PBMCs from blood, obtained less than 25 months after vaccination. The chain combines TRBV4-3 with TRBJ1-2; D call uncertain. As DNA, the CDR3 is TGCGCCAGCAGCCAAGAGCGCCCCGATATCTATGGCTACACCTTC. Translation: CASSQERPDIYGYTF.